A selection of T cell receptor beta chains follows, all from one sample in a study of early T cells in non-severe SARS-CoV-2 infection. In TCRdb, the 5' RACE reads were re-called with MiXCR into one record per CDR3 protein. The sample has more than 60,000 distinct CDR3 sequences, around 13% seen once. The sequenced material came from whole blood. Receptor source: an adult who was a healthcare worker with PCR-confirmed SARS-CoV-2 infection or an uninfected control (not recorded which). Each CDR3 is given with its conserved first and last residue. The D gene is left open where the match is weak.

TRBV12-3/TRBV12-4	TRBJ2-3	NA	CASSFGPDTQYF
TRBV6-2/TRBV6-3	TRBJ2-7	NA	CASSPRTDPRAYEQYF
TRBV20-1	TRBJ2-7	NA	CSAPPAGSSYEQYF
TRBV20-1	TRBJ1-2	NA	CSASPLVYYGYTF
TRBV7-6	TRBJ2-1	NA	CASSLGPKGAYNEQFF
TRBV5-1	TRBJ1-2	NA	CASSRDINYGYTF
TRBV7-9	TRBJ1-4	TRBD1	CASSSDRGRVNEKLFF
TRBV6-4	TRBJ2-3	NA	CASSDAGTDTQYF
TRBV5-1	TRBJ1-5	NA	CASSLDGNSNQPQHF
TRBV29-1	TRBJ1-5	NA	CSVQRGDQPQHF
TRBV7-9	TRBJ2-1	TRBD2	CASREPGLGSYNEQFF
TRBV9	TRBJ2-3	NA	CASSVGPNTDTQYF
TRBV7-6	TRBJ2-3	TRBD1	CASSLVRQGADTQYF
TRBV7-2	TRBJ1-4	NA	CASSYTGLGNEKLFF
TRBV2	TRBJ1-3	TRBD1	CASLTGTEYTIYF
TRBV5-5	TRBJ2-3	TRBD2	CASSLWSSGRPSTDTQYF
TRBV6-6	TRBJ2-5	NA	CASSYSSRDPRETQYF
TRBV2	TRBJ1-5	TRBD1	CASSEGTGGRVQPQHF
TRBV30	TRBJ1-1	NA	CAWRALGHPSPTEAFF
TRBV28	TRBJ2-2	NA	CASSFYQVMNTGELFF
TRBV9	TRBJ2-1	NA	CASTREGASYNEQFF
TRBV29-1	TRBJ2-7	TRBD1	CSVVGTGTDEQYF
TRBV29-1	TRBJ2-3	NA	CSVPNTWDTQYF
TRBV7-9	TRBJ1-2	NA	CASSLELYGYTF
TRBV30	TRBJ1-1	NA	CAWSGMPNTEAFF
TRBV12-3/TRBV12-4	TRBJ1-1	TRBD1	CASSPTGGFVEAFF
TRBV15	TRBJ2-4	NA	CATRTGGWGAKNIQYF
TRBV27	TRBJ2-7	NA	CATEDRTTYEQYF
TRBV29-1	TRBJ1-2	TRBD1	CSAREPTGGEGYTF
TRBV5-1	TRBJ2-1	TRBD2	CASSLGAGENEQFF
TRBV6-5	TRBJ2-7	NA	CASRADGETYEQYF
TRBV29-1	TRBJ1-1	TRBD1	CSVVRTGRLDTEAFF
TRBV11-1	TRBJ2-2	NA	CASSLGPTGTTGELFF
TRBV9	TRBJ2-5	NA	CASSPEGGETQYF
TRBV4-1	TRBJ2-3	TRBD2	CASKWLAGTDTQYF
TRBV30	TRBJ1-5	TRBD1	CAWTPITGVHQHF
TRBV6-5	TRBJ2-3	NA	CASSYSYGNTDTQYF
TRBV4-2	TRBJ1-2	TRBD1	CASSLRGQGYGYTF
TRBV6-5	TRBJ2-4	TRBD2	CASREIREAKQYF
TRBV7-2	TRBJ2-7	TRBD2	CASSLGGALSEQYF
TRBV24-1	TRBJ2-1	NA	CATSDRQAPSNEQFF
TRBV28	TRBJ1-1	NA	CASRAQGYTEAFF
TRBV5-1	TRBJ2-5	NA	CASSLDVGPETQYF
TRBV28	TRBJ2-2	TRBD2	CASSPSGSSTGELFF
TRBV5-1	TRBJ1-4	NA	CASSQLLGKDEKLFF
TRBV2	TRBJ2-7	NA	CASRRTDVSYEQYF
TRBV29-1	TRBJ1-2	TRBD1	CSVAGTGDYGYTF
TRBV5-1	TRBJ1-1	TRBD1	CASSTRTGPDQAFF
TRBV11-2	TRBJ2-7	NA	CASSLDPRGYEQYF
TRBV27	TRBJ1-5	TRBD1	CASSFSPPGQGSYSNQPQHF
TRBV4-1	TRBJ2-7	NA	CASSQDRGRYEQYF
TRBV21-1	TRBJ1-1	NA	CAPTGLNTEAFF
TRBV9	TRBJ2-3	NA	CASSVEGGSDTQYF
TRBV6-6	TRBJ2-7	NA	CASSYDIGGFYEQYF
TRBV12-3/TRBV12-4	TRBJ1-2	TRBD1	CASSARGASYGYTF
TRBV24-1	TRBJ2-3	NA	CATSLTGTGSTDTQYF
TRBV4-1	TRBJ1-5	NA	CASSQGAGGHNQPQHF
TRBV7-2	TRBJ2-1	TRBD2	CASSLLAGSYNEQFF
TRBV19	TRBJ1-4	TRBD1	CASSDTGTGKKTNF